This is a list of T cell receptor beta chains from one sample in a study of T cell responses to AZD1222 COVID-19 vaccine. The repertoire was sequenced with immunoSEQ multiplex PCR; TCRdb's copy has only in-frame clones and lacks some. The data hold 95,000 or so clones, with 70% to 90% observed a single time. Material: peripheral blood, obtained on day 0 of AZD1222 vaccination. Receptors originate from an adult in good health. Both conserved end residues are part of each CDR3. The D gene is left open where the match is weak. The size of a clone is reported for some rows only, either as once, few or many, or as a class for expanded clones.

d_gene	abundance	v_gene	j_gene	CDR3aa	CDR3nt
.	few	TRBV6-5	TRBJ2-7	CASSYSRPGSSYEQYF	TGTGCCAGCAGTTACTCGAGGCCCGGCAGCTCCTACGAGCAGTACTTC
.	.	TRBV5-4	TRBJ1-2	CASSWTDDGYTF	TGTGCCAGCAGCTGGACGGACGATGGCTACACCTTC
.	.	TRBV9	TRBJ1-4	CASSVGTANEKLFF	TGTGCCAGCAGCGTAGGGACTGCAAATGAAAAACTGTTTTTT
.	.	TRBV24-1	TRBJ1-2	CATSDEGFGYTF	TGTGCCACCAGTGATGAGGGATTTGGCTACACCTTC
TRBD1	.	TRBV27	TRBJ1-5	CASSLDRDQPQHF	TGTGCCAGCAGTCTGGACAGGGATCAGCCCCAGCATTTT
.	.	TRBV5-6	TRBJ2-1	CASSLLGGADNEQFF	TGTGCCAGCAGCCTTCTGGGGGGGGCGGACAATGAGCAGTTCTTC
TRBD2	.	TRBV2	TRBJ2-1	CASVRSGGSYNEQFF	TGTGCCAGCGTTCGGAGCGGGGGCAGCTACAATGAGCAGTTCTTC
.	.	TRBV21-1	TRBJ1-6	CASSNHPWRGKSYSPLHF	TGTGCCAGCAGCAACCACCCCTGGAGAGGAAAGAGTTATTCACCCCTCCACTTT
TRBD1	.	TRBV18	TRBJ2-2	CASSMRQGASTGELFF	TGTGCCAGCTCAATGAGGCAGGGGGCCTCCACCGGGGAGCTGTTTTTT
TRBD1	few	TRBV7-9	TRBJ1-2	CASSSWTGASGYTF	TGTGCCAGCAGCTCCTGGACAGGGGCTAGCGGCTACACCTTC
.	.	TRBV9	TRBJ1-5	CASSVDGTGVNQPQHF	TGTGCCAGCAGCGTAGATGGCACGGGGGTTAATCAGCCCCAGCATTTT
.	.	TRBV28	TRBJ1-4	CASSWGDEKLFF	TGTGCCAGCAGTTGGGGGGATGAAAAACTGTTTTTT
TRBD1	once	TRBV6-2/TRBV6-3	TRBJ1-5	CASSYYGQGGNQPQHF	TGTGCCAGCAGTTACTATGGACAGGGAGGCAATCAGCCCCAGCATTTT
TRBD2	.	TRBV19	TRBJ2-1	CASRPTSGGENEQFF	TGTGCCAGCAGGCCCACTAGCGGGGGTGAAAATGAGCAGTTCTTC
.	once	TRBV27	TRBJ2-7	CASSLKSPLEQYF	TGTGCCAGCAGCCTGAAGTCTCCCCTCGAGCAGTACTTC
TRBD1	.	TRBV7-2	TRBJ1-3	CASSLVGQGALNTIYF	TGTGCCAGCAGCTTAGTGGGGCAGGGGGCATTGAACACCATATATTTT
.	.	TRBV19	TRBJ1-6	CASSISSIDNSPLHF	TGTGCCAGTAGTATATCGTCAATCGATAATTCACCCCTCCACTTT
TRBD1	.	TRBV2	TRBJ1-2	CATRGNNYGYTF	TGTGCCACCAGGGGGAATAACTATGGCTACACCTTC
.	.	TRBV19	TRBJ1-1	CASSIGVGEAFF	TGTGCCAGTAGTATAGGGGTGGGTGAAGCTTTCTTT
.	.	TRBV19	TRBJ2-7	CASSNMREQYF	TGTGCCAGTAGTAACATGCGCGAGCAGTACTTC
TRBD1	.	TRBV3-1/TRBV3-2	TRBJ1-6	CASSQDYRGSPLHF	TGTGCCAGCAGCCAGGACTACAGGGGTTCACCCCTCCACTTT
.	few	TRBV5-3	TRBJ2-1	CARSLPWGSYNEQFF	TGTGCCAGAAGCTTGCCGTGGGGGTCCTACAATGAGCAGTTCTTC
.	.	TRBV10-3	TRBJ1-6	CAISATVGNSPLHF	TGTGCCATCAGCGCGACAGTTGGAAATTCACCCCTCCACTTT